This TCR beta chain was retrieved from a study of identical twins (TCRdb year 2016). The study in broad terms: To test whether fetal clonotypes persist, the study used deep sequencing on TCR alpha and beta repertoires from monozygotic twins, unrelated adults of various ages, and cord blood. Replicate twin experiments were performed at different times using different library preparation protocols to rule out contamination.

This clonotype was detected only once. Its antigen is unknown. No base quality information exists; no much larger clone differs at one position. Trimming accounts for 0 bases at V and 3 bases at J, while the number of junction bases matched to no gene is 10. Measured from the cysteine to the phenylalanine, the CDR3 is 17 residues long. The kept DNA is CDR3 alone, 51 bases in frame from the first base. CDR1 and CDR2, per the germline V gene, are MGHRA and YSYEKL. The full study reports these points: Fewer insertions were carried by abundant cord blood beta clonotypes, a similar but weaker trend appeared in young adult naive repertoires, and no such trend appeared in memory repertoires. A weaker excess of twin sharing was found in beta out-of-frame sequences because the signal-to-noise ratio was lowered by fewer shared sequences. Out-of-frame TCR alpha sharing in monozygotic twins was systematically underestimated by recombination models, whereas sharing between unrelated individuals was in agreement with the recombination models. Because the same donors could not be followed over many years, conclusions were based on cross-sectional statistical analysis. Invariant T cells such as MAIT and iNKT could partly confound zero-insertion analyses, though diverse VJ usage argued against this for most clonotypes. Compared with coincidental sharing between unrelated individuals, an excess of low generation-probability sequences was observed among out-of-frame TCR alpha sequences shared between twins.

Library generation was performed with 5' RACE. The reads were generated on an Illumina HiSeq 2000. A universal primer binding site was introduced by template switching, and a unique molecular identifier was present in the final cDNA, enabling accurate counting of TCR cDNA molecules. First-strand cDNA for TCR alpha and beta chains was synthesized from specific primers in the conserved constant-segment region. Each cDNA library was double barcoded, with a SMART-Mk sample barcode plus Illumina barcodes, to control for contamination. Two successive PCR steps introduced TruSeq adapter sequences along with Illumina sample barcodes. The Illumina HiSeq platform was used with custom primers to sequence TCR alpha and beta cDNA libraries. For the original study's pipeline: Raw reads were processed with MiGEC to extract unique molecular identifiers, and MiXCR was used to determine CDR3 positions. Recombination models were inferred per individual with the repgenHMM and IGoR tools using an EM algorithm. The analysis of shared clonotypes was done with the tcR package in R, with sharing normalized by the product of cloneset sizes. To study raw recombination without the effects of thymic and clonal selection, out-of-frame nonproductive sequences were analyzed. TCRdb trimmed the raw reads at Q25, called clones with MiXCR and kept productive beta chains. Each record represents a unique CDR3 protein, reported with the most common genes and DNA among its rows. None of the V and J calls come from the authors' own analysis; TCRdb made them. The sample table holds 1.5 million to 2 million distinct CDR3 sequences, of which around a third were seen once. Of the sample, more than 0.25% falls within the top ten clones.

All donors were healthy Caucasians. The sequencing input was cord blood. The rearranged chain carries TRBV4-1 and TRBJ2-7; the junction holds 8 bases that match TRBD1. The sequence came from a newborn girl in good health. The nucleotide sequence reads TGCGCCAGCAGCCAAGACTCCAGGGGGCTAGTAGTCTACGAGCAGTACTTC. Translation gives CASSQDSRGLVVYEQYF.